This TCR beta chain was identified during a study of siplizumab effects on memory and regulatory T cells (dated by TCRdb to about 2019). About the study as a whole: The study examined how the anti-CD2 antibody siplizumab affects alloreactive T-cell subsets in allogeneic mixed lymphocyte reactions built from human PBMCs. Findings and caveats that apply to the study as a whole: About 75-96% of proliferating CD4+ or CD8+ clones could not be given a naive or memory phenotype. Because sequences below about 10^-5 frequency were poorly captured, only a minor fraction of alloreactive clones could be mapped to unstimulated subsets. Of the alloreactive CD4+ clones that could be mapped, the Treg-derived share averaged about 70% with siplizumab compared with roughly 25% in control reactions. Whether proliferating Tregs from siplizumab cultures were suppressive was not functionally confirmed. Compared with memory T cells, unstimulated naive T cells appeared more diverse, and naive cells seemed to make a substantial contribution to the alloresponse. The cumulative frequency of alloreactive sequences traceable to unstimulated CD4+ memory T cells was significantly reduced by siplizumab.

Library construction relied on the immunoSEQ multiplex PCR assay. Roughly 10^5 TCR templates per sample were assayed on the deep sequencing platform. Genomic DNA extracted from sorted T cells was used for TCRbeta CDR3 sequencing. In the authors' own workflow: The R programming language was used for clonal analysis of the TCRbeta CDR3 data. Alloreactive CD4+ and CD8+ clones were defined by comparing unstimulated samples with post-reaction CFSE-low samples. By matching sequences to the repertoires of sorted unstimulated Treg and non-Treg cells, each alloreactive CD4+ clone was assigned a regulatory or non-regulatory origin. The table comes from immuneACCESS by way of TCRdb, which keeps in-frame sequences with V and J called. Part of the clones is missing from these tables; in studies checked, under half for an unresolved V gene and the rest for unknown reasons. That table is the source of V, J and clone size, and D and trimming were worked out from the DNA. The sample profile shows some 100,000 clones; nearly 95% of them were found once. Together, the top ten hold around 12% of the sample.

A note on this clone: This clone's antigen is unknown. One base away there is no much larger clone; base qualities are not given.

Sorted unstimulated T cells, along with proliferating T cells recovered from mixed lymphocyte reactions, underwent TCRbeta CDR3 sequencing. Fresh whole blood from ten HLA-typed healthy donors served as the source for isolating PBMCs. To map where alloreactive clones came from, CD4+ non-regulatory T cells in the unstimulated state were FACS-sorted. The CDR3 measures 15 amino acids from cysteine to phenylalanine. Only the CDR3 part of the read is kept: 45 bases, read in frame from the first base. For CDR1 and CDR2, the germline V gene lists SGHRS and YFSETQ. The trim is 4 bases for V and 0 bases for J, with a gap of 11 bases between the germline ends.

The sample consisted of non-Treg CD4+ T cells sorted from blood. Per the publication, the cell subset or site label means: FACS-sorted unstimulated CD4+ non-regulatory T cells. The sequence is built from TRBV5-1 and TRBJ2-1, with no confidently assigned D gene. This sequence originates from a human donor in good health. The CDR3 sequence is CASSTSSNSYNEQFF. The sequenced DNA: TGCGCCAGCAGCACCAGCAGTAACTCCTACAATGAGCAGTTCTTC.